This entry concerns a single TCR beta chain. It lacks a known antigen. No base-level quality is on record; no much larger clone is a single base apart. The sample is drawn from a study of blood T cell repertoires in COVID-19 (dated by TCRdb to the early 2020s). General notes on the study: Samples from collaborators originated in the United States, Italy and Spain and spanned both the acute and convalescent phases of COVID-19. The prospective study material was composed of cDNA or gDNA derived from T cells, B-cell-depleted T cells, or PBMCs. Deeply sampled blood TCRbeta repertoires from subjects exposed to, actively infected with, or recovered from COVID-19 were included in the dataset. A freely available public database, intended as a resource for researchers studying the immune response to SARS-CoV-2, is where the repertoires were released. The samples were drawn from two sources: the first 160 participants of the ongoing ImmuneRACE study, and fewer than 1,500 subjects contributed by 6 global collaborators. Nearly every sample came with metadata listing a de-identified subject ID, COVID-19 status, age in years and sex. Where available, HLA class I and class II types were obtained from metadata supplied by the sample provider rather than from assay-based typing. Broad study findings and their caveats: How much clinical and demographic metadata was included differed by source and by participant, and the metadata was provided uncurated.

There are 15 amino acids in the CDR3, from cysteine to phenylalanine inclusive. The only DNA kept is the CDR3, 45 bases in frame from the first base. The germline V gene provides CDR1 SGHVS and CDR2 FQNEAQ. V ends up 2 bases short and J 3 bases short, with an unmatched junction base count of 5. The immunoSEQ Assay, a bias-controlled multiplex PCR, was used to amplify TCRbeta CDR3 regions from genomic DNA. The authors' pipeline ran thus. Within the assay, amplification of reference gene primers was used to estimate how many nucleated cells each sample contained. To quantify the absolute abundance of each unique TCRbeta CDR3 rearrangement, sequence reads were collapsed and filtered. For each sample, productive Simpson clonality was calculated as the square root of Simpson's diversity index across productive rearrangements. In TCRdb, the immuneACCESS table is reduced to in-frame sequences with V and J assigned. These tables do not hold every clone; where another copy was compared, an unresolved V gene accounts for under half, and the others remain unexplained. D and trimming were read from the DNA, whereas the V and J calls and clone size are those reported in that table. Across this sample there are more than 70,000 clones, with roughly nine tenths seen only once. The top ten hold approximately 2.9% of the sample.

Each collaborating institution followed its own protocols to collect whole blood in K2EDTA tubes. Collaborator samples were shipped for TCRbeta analysis as frozen whole blood, isolated PBMCs, or DNA extracted from either sample type. The sample taken for sequencing was peripheral blood. The rearranged segments are TRBV7-8 and TRBJ2-7; 9 nucleotides in the junction match TRBD2. This clonotype was obtained from a woman between 50 and 59 years old with active or convalescent COVID-19. The CDR3 region has the sequence CASSLSLAGLYEQYF. The base sequence is TGTGCCAGCAGCTTAAGTCTAGCGGGGCTCTACGAGCAGTACTTC.